The present entry profiles one TCR beta chain with its context. This clone has just a few counts. The clone's antigen remains unknown. Qualities for individual bases were not recorded, and no much larger clone is one base off. The cohort was made up of 500 to 850 healthy bone marrow donors. At the time of sampling, all cohort members were nominally healthy, though unrecorded immune exposures were likely present. The donor tested CMV seropositive, placing the donor among the roughly 300 seropositive members of the cohort. Every donor gave a peripheral blood sample, and the peripheral blood mononuclear cells from that sample were used for TCR beta sequencing. The Qiagen DNeasy Blood Extraction Kit was used to extract genomic DNA from the blood cell samples. The sample is drawn from a study of cytomegalovirus exposure and HLA in healthy donors (dated by TCRdb to 2016 to 2017). Background for the entire study: An earlier analysis of approximately 640 of the donors reported 276 Gb of sequence data and some 120 million unique TCR beta sequences from 150 million to 200 million T cells. Among about 360 genotyped donors of the cohort, an average of 235,054 unique TCR beta nucleotide sequences were sequenced per donor, 15% to 20% of them non-productive. A later analysis re-examined previously published TCR beta repertoires from just over 650 donors and added high-resolution HLA genotyping to investigate patterns of TCR occurrence. The genetic ancestry cluster associated with self-reported Caucasian donors included 81% of the approximately 410 genotyped donors. The study was designed to test whether signatures of past pathogen exposure could be identified by cataloging public T cell receptors. In an earlier analysis of 500 to 650 of the donors, high-throughput TCR beta sequencing was used to judge whether each TCR beta V gene segment behaved as functional or pseudogenic. HLA typing covered class I and class II loci at four-digit resolution. Donor age, sex, ethnicity and CMV serostatus were compiled together with the repertoire data. The T cell repertoires of 700 or so subjects were profiled by immunosequencing and related to cytomegalovirus serostatus. An early release covering more than 500 HLA-typed donors comprised approximately 300 gigabases of sequencing data and 85 million or so unique TCR sequences. The number of donors typed differed by locus, with roughly 629-640 for A, B, C, DRB1 and DQB1, around 500 for DQA1, 606 for DPA1, and 472 for DPB1. Genome-wide SNP genotypes for about 65% of the roughly 700 donors were used in a later genetic analysis, which treated that subset as a discovery cohort. Because of strong linkage in the cohort, four or five DR-DQ haplotypes were treated as single units for association and clustering. To predict cytomegalovirus infection status, the study brought together high-throughput TCR immunosequencing, statistical association of individual TCRs with disease status, and machine learning. All discovery cohort repertoires had been generated on a single sequencing platform. Along with the roughly 700-subject first cohort, a separate validation cohort of over a hundred different subjects was used. Rather than using new phenotypic data, the later analysis identified candidate immune exposures from TCR beta sequences and from how often those sequences occurred across donors. Broader findings and caveats from the paper: Linkage disequilibrium might explain the correlated functional status among segregating V segments, but an unknown experimental factor could not be ruled out. In a later analysis, HLA-associated TCR beta chains were found to be more clonally expanded and to have lower generation probabilities than equally common non-associated chains. A later analysis found that most CMV-associated TCR beta chains appeared HLA-restricted, with HLA associations seemingly driven largely by CMV exposure. Around 16 rarely observed V segments, including chromosome 9 orphons, were excluded from the earlier analysis of just under 600 of the donors because counts were too low. Most TCR sequences were seen in very few donors, while some public TCRs were found in many individuals. An association between a missense DCLRE1C variant and V-gene and J-gene trimming of TCR beta chains was found in a later genetic analysis and replicated in an independent cohort. In an earlier analysis of 587 of the donors, most TCR beta V segments were observed in productive rearrangements about 87% or about 30% of the time, broadly matching IMGT annotations. In both the original and validation cohorts, the classifier was reported to diagnose cytomegalovirus status with high specificity and sensitivity. Assigning TCR associations to individual alleles was difficult when HLA alleles, especially DR and DQ, strongly co-occurred. A group of highly shared sequence variants was considered likely to be a technical artifact of the sequencing pipeline. The only immune exposure information available for the cohort was CMV serostatus. Because some donors lacked HLA typing at each locus, the association tests relied only on the typed subset. In vitro tests confirmed that a few of the cytomegalovirus-associated TCR beta chains recognize cytomegalovirus antigens. In a later analysis, TCR association rates were found to vary across HLA loci, with the most associated TCRs seen for DRB1 alleles and the fewest for HLA-C alleles. Compared with the approximately 670-donor mean, donors in an Asian-associated ancestry cluster had fewer N-insertions in productive TCRs, according to a later genetic analysis. In the study, approximately 150 TCR beta chains were listed as associated with cytomegalovirus. Several of the top co-occurrence clusters appeared to be linked to parvovirus B19, influenza, CMV and Epstein-Barr virus, according to a later analysis. The authors suggested that the approach could potentially be generalized to other disease states and immunological phenotypes. Sequencing depth was assumed to be roughly uniform across donors in the presence/absence analyses, though that assumption may not hold. A later analysis associated about 17,000 TCR beta sequences with specific HLA alleles at a false discovery rate of 0.05. Only TCR beta chains were sequenced in this cohort, and the absence of alpha or paired-chain data limited detectable features. Some IMGT-functional V segments, including TRBV6-2 and TRBV6-3, could not be told apart with the 87-base-pair reads, so those segments were excluded. A further reported finding was that TCR beta sequences accurately predicted the HLA-A and HLA-B alleles for most subjects in the first cohort.

The CDR3 has 13 amino acids, counting the end cysteine and phenylalanine. Here the CDR3 DNA is all that survives: 39 bases in frame from base 1. Based on the germline V gene, the CDR1 and CDR2 sequences are SGHNT and YENEEA. V trim: 5 bases; J trim: 9 bases; unmatched bases: 4. Libraries were constructed by the immunoSEQ multiplex PCR assay. A mixture of 60 forward primers for TCR Vbeta segments and 13 reverse primers for TCR Jbeta segments was used in the multiplex PCR. The CDR3 region of rearranged TCR beta genes was amplified from genomic DNA by a multiplex PCR assay. The Illumina HiSeq System was used to sequence the amplified TCR beta libraries as 87-base-pair reads. As for the original processing: A later analysis tallied 75 million to 85 million unique TCR beta chains across the 666 repertoires, and about 12 million of those chains were shared by two or more donors. Raw reads were error-corrected and collapsed into unique sequences by a nearest-neighbor algorithm in which closely related sequences were merged to remove PCR and sequencing errors. V, D and J gene segments were assigned by aligning CDR3 sequences to IMGT reference sequences. For a sequence to be retained, a match of at least six nucleotides to both a V gene segment and a J gene segment was required. A rearrangement counted as productive if the CDR3 had no stop codons and remained in frame with V and J, and every other rearrangement counted as non-productive. CDR3 was defined according to IMGT convention as the region running from the second conserved V-encoded cysteine to the conserved J-encoded phenylalanine. The earlier analysis of some 550 of the donors excluded any sequence lacking an unambiguous match to a single V gene segment. An earlier analysis of several hundred of the donors classified V segments as functional when productive rearrangements were above 56.7% and as segregating when the standard deviation between donors was above 5%. A statistical classification framework was built to diagnose cytomegalovirus status from the catalog of TCR beta chain sequences. In a later analysis, V and J genes were assigned by comparing TCR nucleotide sequences against IMGT/GENE-DB human TR gene sequences. A later analysis assigned CDR3 sequences and most-parsimonious VDJ recombination scenarios with the TCRdist pipeline. In a later analysis, every TCR beta chain was defined by the combination of its CDR3 amino acid sequence and its V-gene family, and reads without a unique V-gene family were dropped. As a way to deal with suspected cross-contamination and a sequencing artifact, a later analysis dropped more than 500 nucleotide sequences that were highly shared and had low generation probability. For each public chain, a later analysis derived a clonal expansion index from normalized ranks of inferred template counts within each repertoire. Generation probabilities in a later analysis came from a VDJ recombination model fitted to out-of-frame rearrangements, and those results were checked against IGoR. In a later analysis, hypergeometric tests were used to score TCR-TCR, TCR-HLA and TCR-CMV co-occurrence, with a repertoire-size bias correction applied to TCR pairs. In a later analysis, false discovery rates were estimated by permuting HLA or CMV assignments 20 times. A later analysis grouped co-occurring TCRs with DBSCAN, adding TCRdist sequence similarity when clustering within HLA-allele-positive subsets. Co-occurrence clustering excluded repertoires with fewer than 30,000 or more than 120,000 public chains, plus five with anomalous nucleotide sharing. TCRdb stores this immuneACCESS table with in-frame sequences only. Part of the clones is absent; in the studies checked, under half of the shortfall reflects unresolved V genes, and no reason is known for the rest. That table supplies the V and J calls and clone size; D and trimming were determined from the DNA. This sample holds about 140,000 clones; approximately 79% were observed only once. Approximately 10% of the sample is in the top ten clones.

Sequencing was performed on PBMCs. This chain is built from TRBV11-3 and TRBJ2-7, with 13 bases matching TRBD2. This clonotype was sampled from a woman between 50 and 59 years old in good health and CMV-seropositive. The DNA sequence is TGTGCCAGCAGCCAGACTAGCGGGGGGCGGCAGTACTTC. Its protein reads: CASSQTSGGRQYF.